A single sample is the source of the 24 T cell receptor beta chains below, sequenced in a study of blood T cell repertoires in COVID-19. Clones were read by immunoSEQ multiplex PCR, and TCRdb kept only the in-frame ones, dropping some. The sample lists about 200,000 clones, approximately 86% seen once, with roughly 10% in the top ten. The sample comprised peripheral blood. These receptors originate from a woman aged 50 to 65 with COVID-19, enrolled during active disease.

The V and J genes are TRBV30 and TRBJ2-3; 10 bases fit TRBD2. The CDR3 totals 16 residues. CDR1 GTSNPN and CDR2 SVGIG come from the germline V gene (reference sequence). With V trimmed by 2 bases and J by 4 bases, 9 bases remained unmatched. This CDR3 reads CAWSRDGSGGADTQYF. The CDR3 DNA reads as TGTGCCTGGAGTAGAGATGGGAGCGGGGGGGCAGATACGCAGTATTTT.

This chain uses TRBV7-2 with TRBJ2-5; 9 bases line up with TRBD2. The germline V gene has CDR1 SGHTA and CDR2 FQGNSA. This CDR3 comprises 14 residues. Trimming cost V 2 bases and J 2 bases; bases outside gene matches: 0. This chain's CDR3 is CASSLLAGQETQYF. In nucleotides, the CDR3 is TGTGCCAGCAGCTTACTAGCGGGGCAAGAGACCCAGTACTTC. Looking up the rest from reference TRBV7-2 and TRBJ2-5 gives the full variable domain: GAGVSQSPSNKVTEKGKDVELRCDPISGHTALYWYRQSLGQGLEFLIYFQGNSAPDKSGLPSDRFSAERTGGSVSTLTIQRTQQEDSAVYLCASSLLAGQETQYFGPGTRLLVL.

The V and J genes are TRBV7-2 and TRBJ2-1; TRBD2 might be the D (6 bases). V was shortened by 3 bases and J by 5 bases, with 11 bases between the two germline ends. The length of the CDR3 is 14 residues. The germline CDR1 and CDR2 sequences are SGHTA and FQGNSA. CDR3 protein: CASSFIAADNEQFF. CDR3 DNA sequence: TGTGCCAGCAGCTTTATAGCGGCCGACAATGAGCAGTTCTTC.

The rearrangement joins TRBV3-1 (or the pseudogene TRBV3-2) to TRBJ2-5; a possible D gene is TRBD1 (6 bases). This CDR3 has 17 residues. Germline V gene data show CDR1 as LGHDT and CDR2 as YNNKEL (reference sequence). With 4 bases removed from V and 3 bases from J, the gap between germline ends came to 21 bases. CDR3 in amino acids: CASSRKGQGTEEETQYF. As DNA, the CDR3 is TGTGCCAGCAGCCGAAAGGGGCAGGGGACCGAAGAAGAGACCCAGTACTTC.

This clone is a singleton in its sample. The CDR3 bases are TGTGCCAGCAGCCAAGATCCCAGGACAGGAAGTATCTATGGCTACACCTTC. It yields the protein CASSQDPRTGSIYGYTF. This sequence joins TRBV4-2 and TRBJ1-2; 7 nucleotides line up with TRBD1. V lost 0 bases to trimming and J lost 4 bases; unmatched junction nucleotides: 11. The CDR3 is made up of 17 amino acids. In germline, CDR1 is LGHNA, CDR2 YNFKEQ.

The rearrangement links TRBV19 to TRBJ1-2, with TRBD1 matching 9 bases. The CDR3 length is 16 residues. Germline CDR1 LNHDA, CDR2 SQIVND (reference sequence). The trim removed 5 bases at V and 2 bases at J, leaving 9 bases unmatched. CDR3 nucleotides: TGTGCCAGTAGTTTCTGGGACAGGGTCGACAACTATGGCTACACCTTC. This codes for CASSFWDRVDNYGYTF.

The chain recombines TRBV7-8 with TRBJ2-7; 8 bases are shared with TRBD1. Per germline, CDR1 SGHVS and CDR2 FQNEAQ. With V trimmed by 3 bases and J by 4 bases, 5 bases remained unmatched. The CDR3 has 14 residues. CDR3 protein: CASSLRTGTYEQYF. Here the CDR3 DNA reads TGTGCCAGCAGCTTGAGGACAGGGACATACGAGCAGTACTTC. Full variable domain (missing parts from reference TRBV7-8 and TRBJ2-7): GAGVSQSPRYKVAKRGQDVALRCDPISGHVSLFWYQQALGQGPEFLTYFQNEAQLDKSGLPSDRFFAERPEGSVSTLKIQRTQQEDSAVYLCASSLRTGTYEQYFGPGTRLTVT.

The rearrangement joins TRBV19 to TRBJ2-5; no definite D call. CDR1 LNHDA and CDR2 SQIVND come from the germline V gene (reference sequence). CDR3 length: 13 amino acids. The V end was cut by 2 bases, the J end by 4 bases, with 8 bases between. The CDR3 DNA follows: TGTGCCAGTAGTATACCCCCCGGAGAGACCCAGTACTTC. This encodes CASSIPPGETQYF.

The chain couples TRBV12-3 or TRBV12-4 to TRBJ2-1; no clear D. Trimming left V 8 bases short and J 10 bases short, with 18 bases between. This CDR3 region has 13 residues. The CDR3 sequence: CASSGIGASEQFF. CDR3 bases: TGTGCCAGCTCGGGTATCGGCGCTTCGGAGCAGTTCTTC.

The rearrangement uses TRBV3-1 (or the pseudogene TRBV3-2) and TRBJ2-7; TRBD2 might be the D (7 bases). The V end was cut by 4 bases, the J end by 0 bases, with 13 bases between. The CDR3 sequence is 15 residues long. In germline, CDR1 is LGHDT, CDR2 YNNKEL (reference sequence). The CDR3 nucleotides read TGTGCCAGCAGCCTTCGGGGGGCCAGCTCCTACGAGCAGTACTTC. As protein: CASSLRGASSYEQYF.

The gene calls are TRBV4-1 and TRBJ2-7; 7 bases are shared with TRBD2. V shed 1 base and J 4 bases; nucleotides not matched to a gene: 13. Germline CDR1 MGHRA, CDR2 YSYEKL. CDR3 length: 17 residues. The CDR3 sequence: CASSQVGIARGVYEQYF. In DNA, the CDR3 is TGCGCCAGCAGCCAAGTGGGTATAGCTCGGGGGGTATACGAGCAGTACTTC.

This clone was seen only once. The chain has TRBV9 and TRBJ2-2; D remains unclear. Germline CDR1 is SGDLS and CDR2 is YYNGEE. Deletions cut 0 bases from V and 0 bases from J, with 3 bases between. The length of the CDR3 is 14 residues. In DNA form, the CDR3 reads TGTGCCAGCAGCGTAGCCTCGAACACCGGGGAGCTGTTTTTT. It codes for CASSVASNTGELFF.

The rearrangement joins TRBV2 to TRBJ1-6; a weak D match, TRBD1 (5 bases). The V end was cut by 2 bases, the J end by 7 bases, with 6 bases between. Germline assignment: CDR1 SNHLY and CDR2 FYNNEI. CDR3 length: 13 residues. CDR3 DNA sequence: TGTGCCAGCAGTGAAAGGGGAAATTCACCCCTCCACTTT. As protein: CASSERGNSPLHF.

Regarding this clone: A junction boundary mismatches the germline segment, possibly from a read error. The gene calls are TRBV28 and TRBJ2-7; 10 bases match TRBD1. The CDR3 runs to 11 residues. Germline CDR1 reads MDHEN; CDR2 reads SYDVKM. This chain's CDR3 is CASSSTGGWDF. As DNA, the CDR3 is TGTGCCAGCAGTTCGACAGGGGGCTGGGACTTC.

This clone showed up just a few times. The chain links TRBV24-1 to TRBJ2-5, with TRBD2 as a possible D gene (6 bases). Trimming cost V 3 bases and J 0 bases, with 13 bases left between them. The CDR3 runs to 16 residues. Germline assignment: CDR1 KGHDR and CDR2 SFDVKD. The CDR3 nucleotides are TGTGCCACCAGTGATCAGACTAGTCTCTACCAAGAGACCCAGTACTTC. Its translation: CATSDQTSLYQETQYF.

V gene TRBV24-1 combines with J gene TRBJ2-3; 8 positions match TRBD1. In germline, CDR1 is KGHDR, CDR2 SFDVKD. With V trimmed by 1 base and J by 5 bases, 4 bases remained unmatched. This CDR3 has 15 residues. The CDR3 sequence: CATSDLPGGRDTQYF. CDR3 nucleotide sequence: TGTGCCACCAGTGATTTACCAGGGGGCAGAGATACGCAGTATTTT.

This clone was found a few times. Additional DNA sequences in this sample encode the identical CDR3. The CDR3 region is CASSLQGDYGYTF. In nucleotides, the CDR3 is TGTGCCAGCAGTTTGCAGGGTGACTATGGCTACACCTTC. The chain links TRBV27 to TRBJ1-2, with TRBD1 as a possible D gene (5 bases). The germline V gene has CDR1 MNHEY and CDR2 SMNVEV (reference sequence). The CDR3 length is 13 residues. V was pared by 3 bases and J by 3 bases, with 8 bases between.

V is TRBV19 and J is TRBJ2-4; the D gene is possibly TRBD2 (5 bases). Germline lookup yields CDR1 LNHDA and CDR2 SQIVND (reference sequence). This CDR3 is built from 19 residues. Deletions cut 3 bases from V and 0 bases from J, with 21 bases between. In nucleotides, the CDR3 is TGTGCCAGTAGTATGGCCCGGACTTCCACCCCTATAGCCAAAAACATTCAGTACTTC. Translated, it gives CASSMARTSTPIAKNIQYF.

This clone has only one observation. The chain links TRBV24-1 to TRBJ1-1, with D perhaps TRBD1 (5 bases). The V end was cut by 7 bases, the J end by 1 base, with 9 bases between. Per germline, CDR1 KGHDR and CDR2 SFDVKD. This CDR3 spans 13 amino acids. The chain's CDR3 is CATSPDRNTEAFF. The CDR3 DNA follows: TGTGCCACCAGCCCAGACAGGAACACTGAAGCTTTCTTT.

CDR3 amino acids: CTSSPPEGRREQYV. The CDR3 nucleotides are TGCACCAGCAGCCCCCCCGAAGGAAGGAGGGAGCAGTACGTC. This chain links TRBV1 with TRBJ2-7; whether TRBD2, the table's D call, matches the DNA was not checked. TRBV1 is noted as a pseudogene. This CDR3 comprises 14 residues.

The chain links TRBV11-3 to TRBJ2-7; weak D call: TRBD1 (6 bases). The V and J ends lost 5 bases and 2 bases respectively, with 13 bases between them. Germline V CDR1 and CDR2: SGHNT, YENEEA. The CDR3 extends over 14 amino acids. For the CDR3, the DNA is TGTGCCAGCAGCCCCCCCACAGGGACCTACGAGCAGTACTTC. Protein sequence: CASSPPTGTYEQYF.

This chain links TRBV7-9 with TRBJ1-6; tentatively, D is TRBD1 (6 bases). V was clipped by 4 bases and J by 9 bases, with 16 bases between them. The CDR3 covers 15 residues. The germline CDR1 and CDR2 sequences are SEHNR and FQNEAQ (reference sequence). CDR3 nucleotide sequence: TGTGCCAGCAGCTCCCGAACAGGGATGGGTTCACCCCTCCACTTT. Encoded protein: CASSSRTGMGSPLHF.

The rearrangement links TRBV28 to TRBJ2-7, with D tentatively TRBD2 (6 bases). With 3 bases removed from V and 7 bases from J, the gap between germline ends came to 22 bases. Germline CDR1 MDHEN, CDR2 SYDVKM. This CDR3 comprises 16 residues. CDR3 sequence reads: CASSLNRRGPTGEQYV. As DNA, the CDR3 is TGTGCCAGCAGTTTGAATCGGCGGGGTCCTACCGGGGAGCAGTACGTC.

The J gene is TRBJ2-3, the V gene TRBV15; 8 bases agree with TRBD1. The V gene's germline CDR1 is LNHNV and CDR2 YYDKDF (reference sequence). V shed 2 bases, J shed 0 bases, and the junction held 7 bases outside the gene matches. CDR3 size: 17 residues. CDR3 residues: CATSRPGGLVSTDTQYF. CDR3 sequence (DNA): TGTGCCACCAGCAGACCAGGGGGCCTGGTTAGCACAGATACGCAGTATTTT.